Detailed here is one TCR beta chain. This same CDR3 is encoded by further DNA sequences in the sample. The record originates from a study of shared clonotypes between healthy human individuals. The CDR3 loop spans 15 amino acids. V was shortened by 0 bases and J by 3 bases, with 10 bases between the two germline ends. CDR1 is SGHRS and CDR2 is YFSETQ in the germline V gene. Sequencing was performed with immunoSEQ multiplex PCR; in TCRdb, only in-frame clones are kept and a portion is missing. The sample holds about 2.3 million clones, approximately 93% seen once. What was sequenced was naive CD4+ T cells from PBMCs. Sample subset: CD45RA+ positively selected. This chain uses TRBV5-1 with TRBJ2-1; TRBD2 might be the D (5 bases). The clonotype originates from a man younger than 35 in good health. Some clones in this sample may be carry-over from other donors' samples. The CDR3, as DNA: TGCGCCAGCAGCTTGGGGCTAGCTGACTACAATGAGCAGTTCTTC. Residues: CASSLGLADYNEQFF.